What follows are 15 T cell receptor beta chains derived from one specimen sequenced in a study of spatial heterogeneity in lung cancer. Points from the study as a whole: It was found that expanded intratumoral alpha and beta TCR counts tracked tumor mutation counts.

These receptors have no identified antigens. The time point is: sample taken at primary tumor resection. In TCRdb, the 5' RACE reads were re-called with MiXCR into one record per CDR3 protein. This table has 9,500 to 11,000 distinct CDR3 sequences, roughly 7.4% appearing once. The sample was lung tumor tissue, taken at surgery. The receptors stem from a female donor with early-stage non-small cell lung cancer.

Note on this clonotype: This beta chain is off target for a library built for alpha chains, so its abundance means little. The CDR3 nucleotides read TGTGCCAGCAGCCCTAAAGGCCCCGCATCAGGGATCGAGCAGTACTTC. It encodes CASSPKGPASGIEQYF. V and J are TRBV7-2 and TRBJ2-7, with D perhaps TRBD1 (5 bases). The V gene's germline CDR1 is SGHTA and CDR2 FQGNSA. The V gene lost 5 bases and the J gene lost 6 bases, with 23 bases spanning the gap. CDR3 length equals 16 residues. The complete variable domain, with remaining parts taken from reference TRBV7-2 and TRBJ2-7, reads GAGVSQSPSNKVTEKGKDVELRCDPISGHTALYWYRQSLGQGLEFLIYFQGNSAPDKSGLPSDRFSAERTGGSVSTLTIQRTQQEDSAVYLCASSPKGPASGIEQYFGPGTRLTVT.

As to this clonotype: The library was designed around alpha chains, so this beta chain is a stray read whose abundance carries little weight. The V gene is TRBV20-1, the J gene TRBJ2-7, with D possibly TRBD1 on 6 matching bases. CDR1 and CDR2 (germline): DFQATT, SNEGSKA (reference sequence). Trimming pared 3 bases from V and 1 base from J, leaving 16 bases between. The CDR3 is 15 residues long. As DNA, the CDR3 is TGCAGTGCTAGCGGTCGCAGGGGCTTGTCCTACGAGCAGTACTTC. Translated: CSASGRRGLSYEQYF.

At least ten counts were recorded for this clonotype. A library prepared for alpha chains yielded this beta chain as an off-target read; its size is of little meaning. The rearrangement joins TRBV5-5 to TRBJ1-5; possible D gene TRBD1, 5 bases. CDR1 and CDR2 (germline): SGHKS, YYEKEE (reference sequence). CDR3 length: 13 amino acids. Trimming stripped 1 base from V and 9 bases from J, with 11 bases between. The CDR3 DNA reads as TGTGCCAGCAGCTTGTCAGGGTCGATGCCCCAGCATTTT. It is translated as CASSLSGSMPQHF.

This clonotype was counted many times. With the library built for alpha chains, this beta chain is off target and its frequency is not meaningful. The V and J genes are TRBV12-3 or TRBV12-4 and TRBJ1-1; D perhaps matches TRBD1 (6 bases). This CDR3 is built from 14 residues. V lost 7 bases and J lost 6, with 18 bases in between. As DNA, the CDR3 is TGTGCCAGCATGGGGGCATCACAAGGTGCTGAAGCTTTCTTT. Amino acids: CASMGASQGAEAFF.

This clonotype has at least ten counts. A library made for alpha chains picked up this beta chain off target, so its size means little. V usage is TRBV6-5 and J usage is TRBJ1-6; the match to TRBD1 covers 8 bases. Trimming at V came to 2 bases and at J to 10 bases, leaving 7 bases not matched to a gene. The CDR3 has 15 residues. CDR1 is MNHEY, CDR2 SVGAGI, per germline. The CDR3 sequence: CASSYGQGMGSPLHF. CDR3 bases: TGTGCCAGCAGTTACGGACAGGGAATGGGATCACCCCTCCACTTT.

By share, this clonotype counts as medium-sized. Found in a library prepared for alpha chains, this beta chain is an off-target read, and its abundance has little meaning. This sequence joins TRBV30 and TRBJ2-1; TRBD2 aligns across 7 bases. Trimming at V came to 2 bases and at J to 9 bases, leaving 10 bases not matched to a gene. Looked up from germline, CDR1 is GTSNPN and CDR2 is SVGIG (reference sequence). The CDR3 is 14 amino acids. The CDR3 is CAWSPPGREVEQFF. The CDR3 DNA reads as TGTGCCTGGAGTCCCCCGGGGAGGGAGGTTGAGCAGTTCTTC.

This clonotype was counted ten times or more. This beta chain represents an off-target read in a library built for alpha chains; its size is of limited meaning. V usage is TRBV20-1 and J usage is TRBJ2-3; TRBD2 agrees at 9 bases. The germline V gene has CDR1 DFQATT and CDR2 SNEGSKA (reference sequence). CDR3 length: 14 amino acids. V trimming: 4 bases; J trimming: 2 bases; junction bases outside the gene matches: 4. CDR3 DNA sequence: TGCAGTGCTACCAGCGGGGGGCCCACAGATACGCAGTATTTT. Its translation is CSATSGGPTDTQYF.

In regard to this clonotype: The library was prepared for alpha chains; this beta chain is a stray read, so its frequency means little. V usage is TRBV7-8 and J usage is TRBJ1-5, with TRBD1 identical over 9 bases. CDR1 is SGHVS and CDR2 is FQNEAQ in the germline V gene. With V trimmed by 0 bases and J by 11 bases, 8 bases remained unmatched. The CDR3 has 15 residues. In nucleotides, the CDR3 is TGTGCCAGCAGCTTAGCGCGGGGTGGACAGGGGTCCCAGCATTTT. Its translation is CASSLARGGQGSQHF.

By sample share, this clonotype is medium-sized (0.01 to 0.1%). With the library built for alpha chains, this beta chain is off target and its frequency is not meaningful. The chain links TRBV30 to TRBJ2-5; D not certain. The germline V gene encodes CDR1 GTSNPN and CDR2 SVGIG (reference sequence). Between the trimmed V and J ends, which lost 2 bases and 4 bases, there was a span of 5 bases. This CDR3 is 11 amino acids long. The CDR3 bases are TGTGCCTGGAGTTCAGGAGAGACCCAGTACTTC. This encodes CAWSSGETQYF.

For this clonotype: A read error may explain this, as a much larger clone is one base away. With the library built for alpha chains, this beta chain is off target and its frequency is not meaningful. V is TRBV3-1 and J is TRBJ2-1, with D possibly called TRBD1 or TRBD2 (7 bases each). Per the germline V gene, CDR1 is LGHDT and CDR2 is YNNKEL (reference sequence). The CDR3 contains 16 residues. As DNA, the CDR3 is TGTGACAGCAGCCAAGACCCCCAGGGGGGGGCGAATGAGCAGTTCTTC. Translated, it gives CDSSQDPQGGANEQFF.

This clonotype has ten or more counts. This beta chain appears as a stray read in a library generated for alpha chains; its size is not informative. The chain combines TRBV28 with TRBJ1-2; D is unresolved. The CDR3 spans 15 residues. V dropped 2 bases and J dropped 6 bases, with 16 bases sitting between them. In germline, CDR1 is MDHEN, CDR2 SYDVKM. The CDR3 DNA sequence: TGTGCCAGCAGTTTACAAGTGTGGGGAACTGATGGCTACACCTTC. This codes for CASSLQVWGTDGYTF.

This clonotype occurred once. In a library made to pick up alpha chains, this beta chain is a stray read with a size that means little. CDR3 sequence (DNA): TGTGCCAGCAGCCGCCCAGCAGGGGGCTACGAGCAGTACTTC. Its translation: CASSRPAGGYEQYF. The J gene is TRBJ2-7, the V gene TRBV7-9; 7 bases are shared with TRBD1. CDR3 length: 14 residues. Germline-derived CDR1 and CDR2 are SEHNR and FQNEAQ (reference sequence). V trimming: 5 bases; J trimming: 3 bases; junction bases outside the gene matches: 7. Looking up the rest from reference TRBV7-9 and TRBJ2-7 gives the full variable domain: DTGVSQNPRHKITKRGQNVTFRCDPISEHNRLYWYRQTLGQGPEFLTYFQNEAQLEKSRLLSDRFSAERPKGSFSTLEIQRTEQGDSAMYLCASSRPAGGYEQYFGPGTRLTVT.

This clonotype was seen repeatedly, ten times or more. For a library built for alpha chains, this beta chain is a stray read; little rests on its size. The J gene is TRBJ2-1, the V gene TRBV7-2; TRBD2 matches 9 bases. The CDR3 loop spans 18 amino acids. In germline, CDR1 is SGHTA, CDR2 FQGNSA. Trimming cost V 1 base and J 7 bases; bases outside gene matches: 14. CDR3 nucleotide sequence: TGTGCCAGCAGCTTAGGTGTAGAGCGGGGGGCGACTATAAATGAGCAGTTCTTC. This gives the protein CASSLGVERGATINEQFF.

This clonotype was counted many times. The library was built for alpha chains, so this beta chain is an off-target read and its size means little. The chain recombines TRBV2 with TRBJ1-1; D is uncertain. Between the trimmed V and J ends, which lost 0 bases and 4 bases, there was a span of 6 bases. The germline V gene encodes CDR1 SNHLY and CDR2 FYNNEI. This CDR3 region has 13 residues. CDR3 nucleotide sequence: TGTGCCAGCAGTGAAGCGCTTGGCACTGAAGCTTTCTTT. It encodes CASSEALGTEAFF.

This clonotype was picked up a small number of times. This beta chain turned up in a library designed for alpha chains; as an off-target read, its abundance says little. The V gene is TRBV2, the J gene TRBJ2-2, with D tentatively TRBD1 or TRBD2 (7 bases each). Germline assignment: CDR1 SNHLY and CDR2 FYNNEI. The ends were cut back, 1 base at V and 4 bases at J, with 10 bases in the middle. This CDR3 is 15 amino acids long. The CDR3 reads CASSEVRGGTGELFF. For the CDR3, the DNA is TGTGCCAGCAGTGAAGTCAGGGGGGGCACCGGGGAGCTGTTTTTT.